Below are 14 T cell receptor beta chains sequenced from a single sample in a study of cytomegalovirus exposure and HLA in healthy donors. The PCR contained 60 Vbeta and 13 Jbeta primers. Generated by immunoSEQ multiplex PCR, the TCRdb table keeps only in-frame clones and is missing some. The sample carries roughly 180,000 clones, around 80% recorded once. Sequenced sample: PBMCs. The origin of the receptors is a female donor in good health and CMV-seronegative.

The chain recombines TRBV4-3 with TRBJ2-7, with TRBD1 identical over 9 bases. V lost 0 bases and J lost 6; bases outside the gene matches: 9. CDR1 is LGHNA and CDR2 is YSLEER in the germline V gene. The CDR3 is 16 residues long. As DNA, the CDR3 is TGCGCCAGCAGCCAAGATCACGGGACAGGGAGTGGCGAGCAGTACTTC. It codes for CASSQDHGTGSGEQYF.

A single count supports this clone. V and J are TRBV5-1 and TRBJ2-5; D is perhaps TRBD1 (6 bases). Trimming shortened V by 0 bases and J by 4 bases, and 13 bases separated the two germline ends. The CDR3 length is 15 residues. Per germline, CDR1 SGHRS and CDR2 YFSETQ. CDR3 amino acids: CASSLAQGIPETQYF. CDR3 coding DNA: TGCGCCAGCAGCTTGGCGCAGGGGATTCCAGAGACCCAGTACTTC.

This clone was counted once. V and J are TRBV6-5 and TRBJ1-2, with 7 bases identical to TRBD1. With V trimmed by 0 bases and J by 5 bases, 0 bases remained unmatched. CDR1 and CDR2 (germline): MNHEY, SVGAGI. This CDR3 region has 13 residues. In nucleotides, the CDR3 is TGTGCCAGCAGTTACTCGACAGGGTATGGCTACACCTTC. This encodes CASSYSTGYGYTF.

This clone was observed a handful of times. The chain has TRBV7-9 and TRBJ1-3; D is undetermined. Trimming removed 5 bases at V and 0 bases at J, with 23 bases between. Germline CDR1 and CDR2: SEHNR and FQNEAQ (reference sequence). There are 19 residues in the CDR3. Here the CDR3 reads CASSEPRRTRTLSGNTIYF. CDR3 DNA sequence: TGTGCCAGCAGCGAGCCGCGGCGTACACGGACTCTCTCTGGAAACACCATATATTTT.

The chain employs TRBV4-3 and TRBJ1-4; possible D gene TRBD1, 6 bases. Germline lookup yields CDR1 LGHNA and CDR2 YSLEER. With 0 bases removed from V and 6 bases from J, the gap between germline ends came to 14 bases. This CDR3 is 16 amino acids long. The CDR3 region has the DNA TGCGCCAGCAGCCAAGAGGGGGGGGCGTTTCATGAAAAACTGTTTTTT. As protein: CASSQEGGAFHEKLFF.

J is TRBJ1-4 and V is TRBV25-1, with 9 bases that match TRBD1. The CDR3 totals 15 residues. Trimming took 5 bases from V and 6 from J; bases not matched to a gene: 7. Germline CDR1 and CDR2: MGHDK and SYGVNS. CDR3: CASSYSGTGHEKLFF. CDR3 nucleotide sequence: TGTGCCAGCAGTTACTCCGGGACAGGGCATGAAAAACTGTTTTTT.

This clone was seen only once. This chain uses TRBV5-1 with TRBJ2-3, with TRBD1 identical over 7 bases. The J segment lost 5 bases and the V segment lost 9 bases, leaving 9 bases of the junction unmatched. Germline V gene data show CDR1 as SGHRS and CDR2 as YFSETQ. The CDR3 sequence is 13 residues long. The DNA of the CDR3 is TGCGCCACCGCTGACAGGGAGCAAGATACGCAGTATTTT. Its protein product is CATADREQDTQYF.

The chain recombines TRBV30 with TRBJ1-5; D gene unclear. V lost 0 bases, J lost 1 base, and 4 bases lay in between. The CDR3 has 13 amino acids. The germline V gene encodes CDR1 GTSNPN and CDR2 SVGIG (reference sequence). The CDR3 DNA is TGTGCCTGGAGTGTAGCCAGCAATCAGCCCCAGCATTTT. Translating it yields CAWSVASNQPQHF. Filled out from reference TRBV30 and TRBJ1-5, the complete variable domain reads SQTIHQWPATLVQPVGSPLSLECTVEGTSNPNLYWYRQAAGRGLQLLFYSVGIGQISSEVPQNLSASRPQDRQFILSSKKLLLSDSGFYLCAWSVASNQPQHFGDGTRLSIL.

The rearrangement uses TRBV6-1 and TRBJ2-1, with unresolved D. Trimming removed 7 bases from V and 0 bases from J, with 10 bases in between. There are 14 residues in the CDR3. Germline CDR1 and CDR2: MNHNS and SASEGT. CDR3 residues: CASKEIASYNEQFF. Written as DNA, the CDR3 is TGTGCCAGCAAAGAGATAGCCTCCTACAATGAGCAGTTCTTC.

This sequence joins TRBV7-2 and TRBJ2-7, with D uncertain. V was clipped by 8 bases and J by 5 bases, with 7 bases between them. The CDR3 covers 10 residues. CDR1 and CDR2 (germline): SGHTA, FQGNSA. The CDR3 DNA sequence: TGTGCCAGCGGCCTGGACGAGCAGTACTTC. This sequence encodes CASGLDEQYF.

The chain carries TRBV2 and TRBJ2-7; tentative D call: TRBD1 (6 bases). V was pared by 10 bases and J by 3 bases, with 16 bases between. Germline assignment: CDR1 SNHLY and CDR2 FYNNEI. CDR3 length: 13 amino acids. The CDR3 here is CANLRGEGYEQYF. Here the CDR3 DNA reads TGTGCCAACCTCAGGGGTGAGGGCTACGAGCAGTACTTC.

This rearrangement joins TRBV15 to TRBJ1-3; D not resolved. V lost 1 base to trimming and J lost 2 bases, with 6 bases between them. The CDR3 has 14 amino acids. From germline, CDR1 is LNHNV and CDR2 YYDKDF (reference sequence). Written as DNA, the CDR3 is TGTGCCACCAGCAGAGTCATAGCTGGAAACACCATATATTTT. It encodes CATSRVIAGNTIYF.

V gene TRBV10-3 combines with J gene TRBJ2-7, with 7 bases matching TRBD1. This CDR3 spans 13 amino acids. V dropped 10 bases and J dropped 6; count of bases not matched to a gene: 12. The germline V gene has CDR1 ENHRY and CDR2 SYGVKD. The CDR3, as DNA: TGTGCCACCAACAGGGGCCCCACCGGCGAGCAGTACTTC. Translated: CATNRGPTGEQYF.

The table lists this clone with a few counts. The chain couples TRBV30 to TRBJ1-1; D is perhaps TRBD1 (6 bases). Looked up from germline, CDR1 is GTSNPN and CDR2 is SVGIG (reference sequence). Trimming left V 4 bases short and J 3 bases short, with 15 bases between. This CDR3 has 14 residues. The CDR3 spells CAWTMAGAHTEAFF. The DNA for the CDR3 is TGTGCCTGGACGATGGCAGGGGCTCACACTGAAGCTTTCTTT.